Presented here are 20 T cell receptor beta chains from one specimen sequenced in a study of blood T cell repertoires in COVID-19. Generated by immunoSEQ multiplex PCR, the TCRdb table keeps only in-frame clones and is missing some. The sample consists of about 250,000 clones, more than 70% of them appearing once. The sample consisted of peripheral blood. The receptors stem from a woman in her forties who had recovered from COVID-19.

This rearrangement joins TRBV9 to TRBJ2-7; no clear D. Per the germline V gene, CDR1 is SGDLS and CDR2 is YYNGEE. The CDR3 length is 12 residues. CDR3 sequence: CSPWRNPYEQYF. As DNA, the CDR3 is TGTTCCCCTTGGCGGAATCCCTACGAGCAGTACTTC.

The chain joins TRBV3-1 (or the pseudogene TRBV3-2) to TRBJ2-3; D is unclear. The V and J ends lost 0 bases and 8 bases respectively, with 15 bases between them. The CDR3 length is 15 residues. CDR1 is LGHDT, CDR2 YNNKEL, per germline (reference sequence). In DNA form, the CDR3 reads TGTGCCAGCAGCCAAGACCCAAGCAATTATGGTACGCAGTATTTT. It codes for CASSQDPSNYGTQYF.

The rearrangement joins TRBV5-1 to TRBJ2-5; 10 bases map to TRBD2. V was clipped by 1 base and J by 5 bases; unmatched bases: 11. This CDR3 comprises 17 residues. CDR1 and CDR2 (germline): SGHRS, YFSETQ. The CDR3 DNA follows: TGCGCCAGCAGCTTGTTGGCCCTGGGACTAGCGCCGGAGACCCAGTACTTC. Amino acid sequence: CASSLLALGLAPETQYF. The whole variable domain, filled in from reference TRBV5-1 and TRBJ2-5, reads KAGVTQTPRYLIKTRGQQVTLSCSPISGHRSVSWYQQTPGQGLQFLFEYFSETQRNKGNFPGRFSGRQFSNSRSEMNVSTLELGDSALYLCASSLLALGLAPETQYFGPGTRLLVL.

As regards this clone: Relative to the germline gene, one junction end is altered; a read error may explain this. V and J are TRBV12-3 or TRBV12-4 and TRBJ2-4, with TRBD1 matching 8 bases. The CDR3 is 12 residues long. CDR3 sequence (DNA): TGTGCCAGCAGTTTTCTAGGACAGGGTAGCGACTTC. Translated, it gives CASSFLGQGSDF.

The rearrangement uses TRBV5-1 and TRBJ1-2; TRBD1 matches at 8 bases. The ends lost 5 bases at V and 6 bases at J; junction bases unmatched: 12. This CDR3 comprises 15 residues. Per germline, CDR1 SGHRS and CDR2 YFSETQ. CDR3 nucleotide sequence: TGCGCCAGCAGTGTAGGACAGGGAGTTAAACATGGCTACACCTTC. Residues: CASSVGQGVKHGYTF.

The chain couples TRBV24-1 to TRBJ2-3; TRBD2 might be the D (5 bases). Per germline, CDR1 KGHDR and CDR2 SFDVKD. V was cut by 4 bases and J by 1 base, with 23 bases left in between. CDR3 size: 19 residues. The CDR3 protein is CATSDIYTKLEPGTDTQYF. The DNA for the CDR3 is TGTGCCACCAGTGACATATACACAAAACTAGAACCTGGCACAGATACGCAGTATTTT.

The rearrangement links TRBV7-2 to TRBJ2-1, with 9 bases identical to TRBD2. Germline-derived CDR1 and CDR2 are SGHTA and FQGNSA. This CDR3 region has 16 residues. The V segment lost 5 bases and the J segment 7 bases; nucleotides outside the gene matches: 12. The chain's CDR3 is CASSPEAGGAWNEQFF. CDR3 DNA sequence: TGTGCCAGCAGCCCAGAAGCGGGGGGAGCTTGGAATGAGCAGTTCTTC.

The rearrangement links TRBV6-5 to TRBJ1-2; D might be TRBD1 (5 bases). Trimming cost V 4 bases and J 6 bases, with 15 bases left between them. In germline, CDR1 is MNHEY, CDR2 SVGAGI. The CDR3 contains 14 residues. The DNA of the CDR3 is TGTGCCAGCAGTTTAAGACAGAGGGAGGATGGCTACACCTTC. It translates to CASSLRQREDGYTF.

As DNA, the CDR3 is TGTGCCAGCAGCTTAGTAGCTGCAAGGGGGTATGGCTACACCTTC. This codes for CASSLVAARGYGYTF. The rearrangement links TRBV11-2 to TRBJ1-2; a possible D gene is TRBD1 (6 bases). V gave up 1 base and J gave up 5 bases, with 14 bases separating them. The CDR3 runs to 15 residues. Germline V gives CDR1 SGHAT, CDR2 FQNNGV.

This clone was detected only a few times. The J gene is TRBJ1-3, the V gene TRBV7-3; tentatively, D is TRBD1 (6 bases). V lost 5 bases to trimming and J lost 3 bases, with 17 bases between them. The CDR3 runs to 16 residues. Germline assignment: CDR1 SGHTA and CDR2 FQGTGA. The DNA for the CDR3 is TGTGCCAGCAGCGAAGGATCCGACAGGTATGGAAACACCATATATTTT. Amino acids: CASSEGSDRYGNTIYF.

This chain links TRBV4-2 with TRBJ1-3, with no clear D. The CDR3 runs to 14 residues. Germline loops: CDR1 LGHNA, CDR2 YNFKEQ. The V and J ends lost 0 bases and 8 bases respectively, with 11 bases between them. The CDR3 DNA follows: TGTGCCAGCAGCCAAGATGAAAGGAGGGACACCATATATTTT. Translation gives CASSQDERRDTIYF.

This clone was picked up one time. The CDR3 sequence: CASSQLTGGGTEAFF. The CDR3 region has the DNA TGCGCCAGCAGCCAGTTAACAGGGGGCGGAACTGAAGCTTTCTTT. V is TRBV4-3 and J is TRBJ1-1; 9 nucleotides align to TRBD1. Germline trimming cut 3 bases from V and 5 bases from J; bases unmatched to any gene: 7. Per the germline V gene, CDR1 is LGHNA and CDR2 is YSLEER. The CDR3 runs to 15 residues.

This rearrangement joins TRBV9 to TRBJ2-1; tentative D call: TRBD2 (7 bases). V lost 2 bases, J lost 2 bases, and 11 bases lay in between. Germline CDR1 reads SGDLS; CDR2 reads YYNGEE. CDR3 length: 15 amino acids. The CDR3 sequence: CASSVGAGAYNEQFF. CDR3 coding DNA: TGTGCCAGCAGCGTGGGGGCGGGAGCCTACAATGAGCAGTTCTTC.

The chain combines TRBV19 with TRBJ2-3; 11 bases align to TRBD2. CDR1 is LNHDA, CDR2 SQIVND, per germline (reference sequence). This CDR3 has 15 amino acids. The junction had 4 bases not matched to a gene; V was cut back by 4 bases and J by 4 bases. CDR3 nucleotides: TGTGCCAGTAGTACGCTAGCGGGAGGCGCAGATACGCAGTATTTT. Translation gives CASSTLAGGADTQYF.

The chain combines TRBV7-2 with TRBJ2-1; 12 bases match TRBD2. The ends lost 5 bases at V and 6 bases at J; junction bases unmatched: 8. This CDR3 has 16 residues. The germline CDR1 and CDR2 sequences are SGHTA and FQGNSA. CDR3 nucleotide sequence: TGTGCCAGCAGCACACGGACTAGCGGGACGAGCAATGAGCAGTTCTTC. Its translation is CASSTRTSGTSNEQFF.

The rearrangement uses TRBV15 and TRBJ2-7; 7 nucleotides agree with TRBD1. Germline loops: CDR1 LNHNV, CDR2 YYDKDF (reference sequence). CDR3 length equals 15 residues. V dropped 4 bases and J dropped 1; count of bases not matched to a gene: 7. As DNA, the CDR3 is TGTGCCACCAGCATAGGACAGGTGGGTTCCTACGAGCAGTACTTC. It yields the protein CATSIGQVGSYEQYF.

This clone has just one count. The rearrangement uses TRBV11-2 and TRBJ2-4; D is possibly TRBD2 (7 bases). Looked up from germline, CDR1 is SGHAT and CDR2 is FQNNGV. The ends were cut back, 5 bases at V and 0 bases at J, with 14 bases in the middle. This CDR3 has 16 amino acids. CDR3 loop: CASSIAGARAKNIQYF. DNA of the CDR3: TGTGCCAGCAGCATTGCGGGGGCCCGAGCCAAAAACATTCAGTACTTC.

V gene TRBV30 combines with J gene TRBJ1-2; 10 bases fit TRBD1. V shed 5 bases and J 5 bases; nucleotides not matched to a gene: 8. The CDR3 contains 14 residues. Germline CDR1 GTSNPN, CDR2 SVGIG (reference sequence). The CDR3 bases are TGTGCCTGGGGCCCGGGACAGGGGAAATATGGCTACACCTTC. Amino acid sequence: CAWGPGQGKYGYTF.

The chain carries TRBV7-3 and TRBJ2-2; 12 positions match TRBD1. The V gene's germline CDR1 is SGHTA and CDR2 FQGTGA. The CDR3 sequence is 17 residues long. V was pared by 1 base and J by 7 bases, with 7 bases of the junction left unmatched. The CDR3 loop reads CASSLNRDRGRSGELFF. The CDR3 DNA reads TGTGCCAGCAGCTTAAATCGGGACAGGGGGCGTAGCGGGGAGCTGTTTTTT.

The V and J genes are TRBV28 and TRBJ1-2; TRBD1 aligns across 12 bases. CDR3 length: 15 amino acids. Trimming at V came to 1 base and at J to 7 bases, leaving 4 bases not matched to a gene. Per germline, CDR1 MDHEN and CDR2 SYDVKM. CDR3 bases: TGTGCCAGCAGTTTATCCGGGACAGGGGGCTTTGGCTACACCTTC. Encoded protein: CASSLSGTGGFGYTF.